The 27 T cell receptor beta chains below were found in one sample sequenced in a study of graft-versus-host responses after intestinal transplantation. This table comes from immunoSEQ multiplex PCR, and its TCRdb copy is limited to in-frame clones, with some not included. This sample yields over 75,000 clones, of which approximately 91% are seen a single time; approximately 0.34% belongs to the top ten. Their antigens remain unidentified. Sequencing used unstimulated CD4+ T cells sorted from spleen or lymph node cells, obtained before intestinal transplant. Receptor source: a human donor who received an intestinal transplant.

The chain links TRBV9 to TRBJ2-7; 8 nucleotides agree with TRBD2. J lost 4 bases, V lost 3 bases, and 9 bases had no gene match. In germline, CDR1 is SGDLS, CDR2 YYNGEE. The CDR3 has 15 amino acids. The CDR3 nucleotides read TGTGCCAGCAGCGCGCGAGGGCTAGCGGGTTACGAGCAGTACTTC. It translates to CASSARGLAGYEQYF.

This chain links TRBV28 with TRBJ2-7; 11 bases match TRBD2. The germline gives CDR1 MDHEN, CDR2 SYDVKM. This CDR3 has 16 residues. V dropped 5 bases and J dropped 4; count of bases not matched to a gene: 10. The DNA for the CDR3 is TGTGCCAGCAGTCATGGGGGGGGACTAGCGGTGTACGAGCAGTACTTC. Amino acids: CASSHGGGLAVYEQYF.

This rearrangement joins TRBV6-1 to TRBJ2-3; the match to TRBD2 covers 9 bases. This CDR3 spans 15 amino acids. Per germline, CDR1 MNHNS and CDR2 SASEGT. The V and J ends lost 4 bases and 4 bases, in that order; junction bases with no gene match: 6. CDR3 in DNA: TGTGCCAGCAGTGTAGGAGCGGGGGGCGCAGATACGCAGTATTTT. It is translated as CASSVGAGGADTQYF.

The chain recombines TRBV4-1 with TRBJ2-7; 10 bases are a match to TRBD2. CDR1 is MGHRA, CDR2 YSYEKL, per germline. The trim removed 2 bases at V and 0 bases at J, leaving 10 bases unmatched. This CDR3 has 18 residues. This chain's CDR3 is CASSQSSGGPRSSYEQYF. DNA of the CDR3: TGCGCCAGCAGCCAATCTAGCGGGGGCCCAAGGAGCTCCTACGAGCAGTACTTC.

J is TRBJ2-7 and V is TRBV10-2, with a weak D call TRBD2 (6 bases). The V end lost 5 bases, the J end lost 3 bases, and 23 bases lay between the germline ends. Germline V gene lookup returns CDR1 WSHSY and CDR2 SAAADI. The CDR3 contains 17 residues. The CDR3 DNA reads as TGCGCCAGCAGTCCCCGGGACCCACTGCGGGATAGCTACGAGCAGTACTTC. Translation: CASSPRDPLRDSYEQYF.

The chain uses TRBV5-6 and TRBJ1-2, with TRBD1 identical over 10 bases. The length of the CDR3 is 15 residues. Germline V gene data show CDR1 as SGHDT and CDR2 as YYEEEE. V lost 5 bases and J lost 4; bases outside the gene matches: 8. Here the CDR3 DNA reads TGTGCCAGCAGTACAGTGGGGGACAGGGGCTATGGCTACACCTTC. This sequence encodes CASSTVGDRGYGYTF.

The J gene is TRBJ2-5, the V gene TRBV2; D possibly corresponds to TRBD1 (6 bases). CDR1 is SNHLY and CDR2 is FYNNEI in the germline V gene. This CDR3 spans 14 amino acids. Trimming removed 8 bases from V and 2 bases from J, with 15 bases in between. DNA for the CDR3: TGTGCCAGCGACAAGGCGGACAGTCAAGAGACCCAGTACTTC. It is translated as CASDKADSQETQYF.

The J gene is TRBJ1-3, the V gene TRBV28; 9 nucleotides match TRBD1. Germline V gives CDR1 MDHEN, CDR2 SYDVKM. Trimming removed 4 bases from V and 0 bases from J; junction bases left unmatched: 7. The CDR3 has 17 residues. Here the CDR3 reads CASSSGTGTVSGNTIYF. DNA for the CDR3: TGTGCCAGCAGTTCGGGGACAGGGACGGTCTCTGGAAACACCATATATTTT.

The chain couples TRBV9 to TRBJ1-2, with D perhaps TRBD1 (6 bases). Per the germline V gene, CDR1 is SGDLS and CDR2 is YYNGEE. CDR3 length: 15 residues. Trimming stripped 1 base from V and 8 bases from J, with 18 bases between. The CDR3 spells CASSVPRRGGIGYTF. The CDR3 bases are TGTGCCAGCAGCGTACCCCGGAGGGGGGGAATAGGCTACACCTTC.

This chain connects TRBV6-6 to TRBJ2-7; 7 positions match TRBD1. Trimming cost V 2 bases and J 4 bases; bases outside gene matches: 2. Germline V gene lookup returns CDR1 MNHNY and CDR2 SVGAGI (reference sequence). The CDR3 contains 13 residues. In nucleotides, the CDR3 is TGTGCCAGCAGTTACAGGGGGCCTTACGAGCAGTACTTC. Protein product: CASSYRGPYEQYF.

CDR3 nucleotide sequence: TGTGCCAGCAGTTATATCAGGGGGCAGGGCTACGAGCAGTACTTC. It yields the protein CASSYIRGQGYEQYF. This chain links TRBV6-5 with TRBJ2-7; the match to TRBD1 covers 8 bases. Trimming at V came to 3 bases and at J to 3 bases, leaving 7 bases not matched to a gene. Germline V CDR1 and CDR2: MNHEY, SVGAGI. The CDR3 is made up of 15 amino acids.

This clone was detected once. The V gene is TRBV27, the J gene TRBJ2-7; D ambiguous. Germline V gives CDR1 MNHEY, CDR2 SMNVEV (reference sequence). The CDR3 runs to 15 residues. Trimming removed 1 base from V and 3 bases from J, with 13 bases in between. The CDR3 DNA sequence: TGTGCCAGCAGTTTATACACAAACCGCCTCTACGAGCAGTACTTC. Its translation is CASSLYTNRLYEQYF.

This clone is a singleton in its sample. This chain connects TRBV2 to TRBJ2-5, with 9 bases lining up with TRBD1. J lost 5 bases, V lost 8 bases, and 6 bases had no gene match. Germline CDR1 reads SNHLY; CDR2 reads FYNNEI. The length of the CDR3 is 13 residues. The CDR3 protein is CASRTGVGETQYF. The CDR3 DNA follows: TGTGCCAGCCGGACAGGGGTGGGGGAGACCCAGTACTTC.

This sequence joins TRBV7-6 and TRBJ2-6; 7 bases are a match to TRBD1. V was clipped by 5 bases and J by 0 bases; unmatched bases: 7. CDR1 SGHVS and CDR2 FNYEAQ come from the germline V gene. CDR3 size: 17 residues. CDR3: CASSLDRAYSGANVLTF. The DNA of the CDR3 is TGTGCCAGCAGCCTAGACAGGGCGTACTCTGGGGCCAACGTCCTGACTTTC.

J is TRBJ1-2 and V is TRBV6-1; D might be TRBD1 (6 bases). The CDR3 length is 15 residues. CDR1 and CDR2 (germline): MNHNS, SASEGT. Trimming pared 2 bases from V and 8 bases from J, leaving 18 bases between. The CDR3 DNA sequence: TGTGCCAGCAGTGAATTTGGCATACAGGGAGCCGGCTACACCTTC. This sequence encodes CASSEFGIQGAGYTF.

The V call is TRBV19, the J call TRBJ1-2; 10 bases align to TRBD1. The germline V gene encodes CDR1 LNHDA and CDR2 SQIVND (reference sequence). This CDR3 comprises 17 residues. J gave up 7 bases and V 6 bases, and 17 bases lay outside the gene matches. This chain's CDR3 is CASRPGTGDDRGFGYTF. Here the CDR3 DNA reads TGTGCCAGTAGGCCCGGGACAGGGGACGACAGGGGTTTTGGCTACACCTTC. The full variable domain, in which reference TRBV19 and TRBJ1-2 provide the parts outside the CDR3, is DGGITQSPKYLFRKEGQNVTLSCEQNLNHDAMYWYRQDPGQGLRLIYYSQIVNDFQKGDIAEGYSVSREKKESFPLTVTSAQKNPTAFYLCASRPGTGDDRGFGYTFGSGTRLTVV.

V usage is TRBV5-5 and J usage is TRBJ2-1; TRBD2 aligns across 7 bases. CDR3 length: 13 residues. The germline V gene encodes CDR1 SGHKS and CDR2 YYEKEE (reference sequence). Trimming cost V 0 bases and J 10 bases; bases outside gene matches: 4. CDR3 region: CASSLAQLAEQFF. CDR3 nucleotide sequence: TGTGCCAGCAGCTTGGCCCAACTAGCGGAGCAGTTCTTC.

The chain is built from TRBV4-1 and TRBJ1-5; tentative D call: TRBD1 (6 bases). V lost 4 bases and J 2 bases, leaving 15 bases between the germline ends. The CDR3 has 16 amino acids. Germline V gene sequence: CDR1 MGHRA, CDR2 YSYEKL. The CDR3 protein is CASSPDAGAGNQPQHF. CDR3 in DNA: TGCGCCAGCAGCCCCGACGCGGGGGCCGGCAATCAGCCCCAGCATTTT.

This sequence joins TRBV2 and TRBJ2-1; D gene ambiguous. Trimming pared 2 bases from V and 15 bases from J, leaving 11 bases between. The CDR3 extends over 11 amino acids. Germline values: CDR1 SNHLY, CDR2 FYNNEI. The CDR3 DNA is TGTGCCAGCAGTGAACGGGTCCTTTCGTTCTTC. This sequence encodes CASSERVLSFF.

The chain couples TRBV6-5 to TRBJ2-5, with D possibly matching TRBD2 (6 bases). The last part of the DNA fits TRBJ2-7 better; the J call may be wrong. The CDR3 contains 13 residues. Looked up from germline, CDR1 is MNHEY and CDR2 is SVGAGI. CDR3 coding DNA: TGTGCCAGCAGTCCCCCGGGAGCGTACGAGCAGTACTTC. This encodes CASSPPGAYEQYF.

The J gene is TRBJ1-5, the V gene TRBV6-6, with TRBD1 as a possible D gene (6 bases). Germline CDR1 and CDR2: MNHNY and SVGAGI (reference sequence). Between the trimmed V and J ends, which lost 5 bases and 5 bases, there was a span of 10 bases. The CDR3 totals 13 residues. The CDR3 DNA reads TGTGCCAGCAGTGACAGGAAAGATCAGCCCCAGCATTTT. It codes for CASSDRKDQPQHF.

This clone was recorded a few times. One end of the junction varies from germline; a read error may be responsible. The chain combines TRBV7-7 with TRBJ2-3; 9 bases are shared with TRBD2. The length of the CDR3 is 16 residues. Germline V lookup: CDR1 SSHAT, CDR2 FNYEAQ (reference sequence). Here the CDR3 DNA reads TGTGCTAGCAGCTTAGGGCGGGGGGGCATAACAGATACGCAGTATTTT. It encodes CASSLGRGGITDTQYF.

The chain employs TRBV6-6 and TRBJ1-3; D perhaps matches TRBD1 (6 bases). CDR1 and CDR2 (germline): MNHNY, SVGAGI (reference sequence). V lost 7 bases, J lost 2 bases, and 12 bases lay in between. The CDR3 spans 14 residues. The CDR3 sequence: CASNPQGAGNTIYF. For the CDR3, the DNA is TGTGCCAGCAACCCACAGGGAGCTGGAAACACCATATATTTT.

V and J are TRBV10-3 and TRBJ2-7, with 7 nucleotides matching TRBD1. Germline V lookup: CDR1 ENHRY, CDR2 SYGVKD. The CDR3 has 12 residues. V lost 11 bases to trimming and J lost 2 bases; unmatched junction nucleotides: 6. CDR3 bases: TGTGCCTCCGGACAGGAGACCTACGAGCAGTACTTC. It specifies CASGQETYEQYF.

This clone was counted a few times. V gene TRBV28 combines with J gene TRBJ2-4; D is unclear. V lost 4 bases, J lost 8 bases, and 15 bases lay in between. The CDR3 totals 14 residues. The germline V gene has CDR1 MDHEN and CDR2 SYDVKM. The CDR3 nucleotides are TGTGCCAGCAGTTCCCCAGGCACCTGGGACATTCAGTACTTC. Encoded protein: CASSSPGTWDIQYF. The complete variable domain, with remaining parts taken from reference TRBV28 and TRBJ2-4, reads DVKVTQSSRYLVKRTGEKVFLECVQDMDHENMFWYRQDPGLGLRLIYFSYDVKMKEKGDIPEGYSVSREKKERFSLILESASTNQTSMYLCASSSPGTWDIQYFGAGTRLSVL.

The V gene is TRBV28, the J gene TRBJ2-3; TRBD2 agrees at 14 bases. V shed 6 bases and J 2 bases; nucleotides not matched to a gene: 4. Germline assignment: CDR1 MDHEN and CDR2 SYDVKM. The CDR3 runs to 16 residues. The CDR3 is CASSRLAGGTTDTQYF. CDR3 in DNA: TGTGCCAGCAGCAGACTAGCGGGAGGGACCACAGATACGCAGTATTTT.

CDR3 residues: CASSDQQVLNTEAFF. DNA for the CDR3: TGTGCCAGCAGCGATCAACAGGTTCTGAACACTGAAGCTTTCTTT. V is TRBV9 and J is TRBJ1-1; D perhaps matches TRBD1 (5 bases). In germline, CDR1 is SGDLS, CDR2 YYNGEE. V shed 3 bases and J shed 0 bases, with 12 bases lying between them. The CDR3 runs to 15 residues.